This T cell receptor (beta chain) was identified during a study of OX40 agonist ivuxolimab in advanced cancers. Study as a whole: It was ivuxolimab, an agonistic anti-OX40 (CD134) antibody, that patients were treated with. Six ivuxolimab dose levels, 0.01 to 10 mg/kg, were given intravenously every 2 weeks.

This clone was observed a few times. Other nucleotide sequences in the sample specify the same CDR3. Assay used: immunoSEQ multiplex PCR; TCRdb lists only in-frame clones, some missing. The table includes roughly 29,000 clones, around 87% detected once. CDR3 length: 15 amino acids. Germline CDR1 is SGHDT and CDR2 is YYEEEE. V was clipped by 4 bases and J by 7 bases; unmatched bases: 9. The clonotype originates from an adult with an advanced solid tumor such as melanoma, head and neck, liver or kidney cancer. The rearrangement uses TRBV5-6 and TRBJ2-1; 9 bases map to TRBD2. The sample here was CD4+ or CD8+ T cells sorted from blood, taken in a trial of the OX40 agonist ivuxolimab. CDR3: CASSTAPGLANEQFF. DNA of the CDR3: TGTGCCAGCAGCACCGCCCCGGGACTAGCAAATGAGCAGTTCTTC.